The 20 T cell receptor beta chains below come from one sample, sequenced in a study of T cells after posttransplantation cyclophosphamide. Some clones are missing from TCRdb's copy, which holds only in-frame ones; the method was immunoSEQ multiplex PCR. Here the sample spans 66,000 or so clones, about 93% being singletons. Sequenced input: PBMCs. These receptors were collected from a woman in her 30s in good health and a related stem cell transplant donor.

The V gene is TRBV10-1, the J gene TRBJ2-2, with D possibly being TRBD2 (7 bases). Looked up from germline, CDR1 is WNHNN and CDR2 is SYGVQD (reference sequence). There are 14 residues in the CDR3. V shed 6 bases and J shed 5 bases, with 13 bases lying between them. The CDR3 sequence: CASSEGGKTGELFF. In DNA form, the CDR3 reads TGCGCCAGCAGCGAGGGGGGGAAGACCGGGGAGCTGTTTTTT.

Only one count was recorded for this clone. The chain combines TRBV6-7 with TRBJ2-1; possible D gene TRBD1, 6 bases. TRBV6-7 is noted as an ORF with a role that remains uncertain. The length of the CDR3 is 15 residues. V was shortened by 6 bases and J by 1 base, with 13 bases between the two germline ends. The CDR3 nucleotides are TGTGCCAGCAGCCCACAGGGTCCGTCCTACAATGAGCAGTTCTTC. Translation: CASSPQGPSYNEQFF.

This sequence joins TRBV11-3 and TRBJ2-5, with TRBD1 matching over 10 bases. In germline, CDR1 is SGHNT, CDR2 YENEEA. With 5 bases clipped from V and 3 bases from J, the junction kept 6 bases outside the gene matches. The CDR3 is 15 residues long. CDR3 sequence reads: CASSNTGTGEETQYF. CDR3 DNA sequence: TGTGCCAGCAGCAACACCGGGACAGGGGAAGAGACCCAGTACTTC.

J is TRBJ1-1 and V is TRBV15, with D uncertain. The CDR3 length is 13 residues. The germline V gene encodes CDR1 LNHNV and CDR2 YYDKDF (reference sequence). Trimming removed 1 base from V and 4 bases from J, with 7 bases in between. The CDR3 reads CATSRGWGTEAFF. CDR3 in DNA: TGTGCCACCAGCAGAGGCTGGGGCACTGAAGCTTTCTTT.

The chain couples TRBV5-6 to TRBJ2-1; 12 bases map to TRBD2. The CDR3 covers 16 residues. With V trimmed by 4 bases and J by 9 bases, 11 bases remained unmatched. CDR1 is SGHDT and CDR2 is YYEEEE in the germline V gene. CDR3 bases: TGTGCCAGCAGCCCCGGACTAGCGGGGAGAATAAGTGAGCAGTTCTTC. This gives the protein CASSPGLAGRISEQFF.

A single count supports this clone. The chain employs TRBV2 and TRBJ1-2, with TRBD1 as a possible D gene (6 bases). The germline V gene has CDR1 SNHLY and CDR2 FYNNEI. V lost 6 bases, J lost 4 bases, and 15 bases lay in between. The CDR3 totals 14 residues. CDR3 protein: CASSAGTPFYGYTF. CDR3 DNA sequence: TGTGCCAGCAGCGCCGGGACACCCTTCTATGGCTACACCTTC.

The count of this clone is one. V is TRBV19 and J is TRBJ2-2; 9 bases agree with TRBD1. The CDR3 consists of 16 residues. V trimming: 4 bases; J trimming: 4 bases; junction bases outside the gene matches: 7. The V gene's germline CDR1 is LNHDA and CDR2 SQIVND (reference sequence). The DNA of the CDR3 is TGTGCCAGTAGTAACCCACAGGGGGCGGGCACCGGGGAGCTGTTTTTT. Amino acids: CASSNPQGAGTGELFF.

The chain uses TRBV6-5 and TRBJ2-7, with D perhaps matching TRBD2 (5 bases). This CDR3 contains 13 residues. Trimming removed 6 bases from V and 2 bases from J, with 11 bases in between. Per germline, CDR1 MNHEY and CDR2 SVGAGI. As DNA, the CDR3 is TGTGCCAGCAGGAGGACTTCAACCTACGAGCAGTACTTC. As protein: CASRRTSTYEQYF.

This chain uses TRBV28 with TRBJ1-5, with a weak D call TRBD1 (5 bases). CDR1 is MDHEN, CDR2 SYDVKM, per germline. V lost 10 bases and J lost 4, with 17 bases in between. CDR3 length equals 14 residues. The chain's CDR3 is CATTRTSLNQPQHF. The CDR3 nucleotides are TGTGCCACCACCCGGACATCCCTAAATCAGCCCCAGCATTTT.

The chain employs TRBV7-3 and TRBJ1-1; D ambiguous. The V and J ends lost 2 bases and 1 base respectively, with 5 bases between them. Germline CDR1 and CDR2: SGHTA and FQGTGA. The CDR3 covers 13 residues. As DNA, the CDR3 is TGTGCCAGCAGCTTACGGGAGAACACTGAAGCTTTCTTT. Protein sequence: CASSLRENTEAFF.

J is TRBJ2-3 and V is TRBV15, with 8 nucleotides matching TRBD2. Trimming removed 1 base from V and 4 bases from J; junction bases left unmatched: 10. Germline V lookup: CDR1 LNHNV, CDR2 YYDKDF (reference sequence). This CDR3 region has 17 residues. The CDR3 coding sequence is TGTGCCACCAGCAGAGGCAATCACGGGGGGGTTTCAGATACGCAGTATTTT. Translated: CATSRGNHGGVSDTQYF. Together with reference TRBV15 and TRBJ2-3, the CDR3 gives the full variable domain: DAMVIQNPRYQVTQFGKPVTLSCSQTLNHNVMYWYQQKSSQAPKLLFHYYDKDFNNEADTPDNFQSRRPNTSFCFLDIRSPGLGDTAMYLCATSRGNHGGVSDTQYFGPGTRLTVL.

The chain recombines TRBV5-4 with TRBJ2-5, with D maybe TRBD1 (6 bases). The J call may be in error: the DNA end matches TRBJ2-7 better. This CDR3 is 15 amino acids long. The germline gives CDR1 SGHNT, CDR2 YYREEE (reference sequence). The DNA of the CDR3 is TGTGCCAGCAGCTCCGGGACAACGGTCTCCTACGAGCAGTACTTC. It specifies CASSSGTTVSYEQYF.

V usage is TRBV6-1 and J usage is TRBJ1-3; a possible D gene is TRBD1 (5 bases). The CDR3 consists of 15 residues. Germline V gives CDR1 MNHNS, CDR2 SASEGT. Trimming shortened V by 5 bases and J by 0 bases, and 11 bases separated the two germline ends. The CDR3 coding sequence is TGTGCCAGCAGTCCAGGGAGTTACTCTGGAAACACCATATATTTT. This codes for CASSPGSYSGNTIYF.

The gene calls are TRBV18 and TRBJ2-3; no clear D. The CDR3 totals 14 residues. The germline gives CDR1 KGHSH, CDR2 LQKENI. The V end was cut by 1 base, the J end by 1 base, with 6 bases between. The CDR3 bases are TGTGCCAGCTCACCACGCTCAGGCACAGATACGCAGTATTTT. Amino acids: CASSPRSGTDTQYF. The variable domain in full, with the rest retrieved from reference TRBV18 and TRBJ2-3, is NAGVMQNPRHLVRRRGQEARLRCSPMKGHSHVYWYRQLPEEGLKFMVYLQKENIIDESGMPKERFSAEFPKEGPSILRIQQVVRGDSAAYFCASSPRSGTDTQYFGPGTRLTVL.

This chain links TRBV7-2 with TRBJ1-2; D may be TRBD1 (5 bases). Trimming pared 3 bases from V and 8 bases from J, leaving 10 bases between. The germline gives CDR1 SGHTA, CDR2 FQGNSA. The CDR3 extends over 12 amino acids. The CDR3 loop reads CASSFGGGGYTF. CDR3 sequence (DNA): TGTGCCAGCAGCTTTGGGGGGGGAGGCTACACCTTC.

The gene calls are TRBV6-1 and TRBJ1-2; D remains ambiguous. CDR1 is MNHNS, CDR2 SASEGT, per germline. Trimming shortened V by 3 bases and J by 3 bases, and 8 bases separated the two germline ends. The CDR3 runs 13 residues. In DNA form, the CDR3 reads TGTGCCAGCAGTGACGGGAGATACTATGGCTACACCTTC. Protein: CASSDGRYYGYTF.

This chain uses TRBV5-4 with TRBJ1-1; 8 bases are shared with TRBD1. After removal of 2 bases from V and 1 base from J, the junction contained 4 bases not matched to a gene. Germline loops: CDR1 SGHNT, CDR2 YYREEE (reference sequence). The CDR3 has 15 residues. CDR3 sequence (DNA): TGTGCCAGCAGCTTCCAGGGGGCAAGGAACACTGAAGCTTTCTTT. This translates into CASSFQGARNTEAFF.

This sequence joins TRBV19 and TRBJ1-4, with D perhaps TRBD1 (5 bases). The CDR3 contains 13 residues. V was pared by 3 bases and J by 7 bases, with 9 bases between. Per germline, CDR1 LNHDA and CDR2 SQIVND (reference sequence). Here the CDR3 reads CASSIRGVEKLFF. CDR3 coding DNA: TGTGCCAGTAGTATTCGGGGGGTTGAAAAACTGTTTTTT.

The V and J genes are TRBV11-2 and TRBJ1-5; D may be TRBD1 (5 bases). V dropped 3 bases and J dropped 3 bases, with 9 bases sitting between them. CDR1 and CDR2 from the germline V gene are SGHAT and FQNNGV. This CDR3 is built from 14 residues. The CDR3, as DNA: TGTGCCAGCAGCTTTGGGGGGACCAATCAGCCCCAGCATTTT. Translating it yields CASSFGGTNQPQHF.

The J gene is TRBJ1-2, the V gene TRBV2, with D hard to call. Trimming removed 4 bases at V and 5 bases at J, with 14 bases between. Per the germline V gene, CDR1 is SNHLY and CDR2 is FYNNEI. The CDR3 runs 14 residues. CDR3 coding DNA: TGTGCCAGCAGTGCCCTAGGGAACCATTATGGCTACACCTTC. Translated, it gives CASSALGNHYGYTF.